Reported below is one TCR beta chain. Its target is unknown. The record originates from a study of tumor and adjacent non-tumor tissue in lung cancer. Study-wide context: Samples averaged roughly 4.2 million productive TCRbeta reads each.

The library came from three nested PCR rounds adapted from ARM-PCR protocols. One entry per CDR3 protein, called by TCRdb with MiXCR from the multiplex PCR reads. Of 90,000 to 100,000 distinct CDR3 sequences in the sample, 80% were seen once. The CDR3 is 12 amino acids. V shed 1 base and J shed 16 bases, with 14 bases lying between them. Study-wide findings and caveats: Normal lung showed higher cumulative top 100 clone frequency than tumor.

The template was RNA from unsorted bulk tissue. This non-tumor lung sample came from over 3 cm beyond the tumor edge. The clonotype originates from a man between 60 and 75 years old with small cell lung cancer. Material: distant non-tumor lung tissue. The chain has TRBV12-3 or TRBV12-4 and TRBJ2-1; D ambiguous. CDR3 protein: CASSLGAKVQFF. The CDR3 DNA is TGTGCCAGCAGTTTAGGGGCTAAGGTTCAATTCTTC.